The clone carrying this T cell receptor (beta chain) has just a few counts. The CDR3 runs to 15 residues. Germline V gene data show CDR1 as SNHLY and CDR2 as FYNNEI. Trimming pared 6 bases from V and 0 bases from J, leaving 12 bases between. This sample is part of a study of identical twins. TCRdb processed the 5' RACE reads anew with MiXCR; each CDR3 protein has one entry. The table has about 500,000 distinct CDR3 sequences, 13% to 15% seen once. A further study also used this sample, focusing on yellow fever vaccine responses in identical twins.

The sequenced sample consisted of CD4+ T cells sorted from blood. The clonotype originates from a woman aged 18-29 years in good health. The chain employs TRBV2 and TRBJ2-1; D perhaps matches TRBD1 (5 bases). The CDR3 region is CASRETATSYNEQFF. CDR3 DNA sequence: TGTGCCAGCAGGGAGACAGCGACCTCCTACAATGAGCAGTTCTTC.